Following are 32 T cell receptor beta chains from one sample sequenced in a study of PD-1 blockade in classical Hodgkin lymphoma. Sequencing used immunoSEQ multiplex PCR; TCRdb keeps in-frame clones, though not all of them. The sample has some 2,400 clones, approximately 86% seen once; the top ten hold approximately 1.4%. Brentuximab vedotin exposure varied among the patients, all of whom had relapsed after autologous stem cell transplantation. Purification of CD4+ T cells from thawed PBMCs was performed via magnetic negative selection. Here the sequenced sample was CD4+ T cells from blood, taken at baseline. The receptors originated from a human donor with classical Hodgkin lymphoma.

The V call is TRBV10-2, the J call TRBJ1-6; D not certain. The CDR3 totals 16 residues. CDR1 is WSHSY, CDR2 SAAADI, per germline. V was pared by 0 bases and J by 3 bases, with 9 bases between. CDR3 nucleotide sequence: TGCGCCAGCAGTGAGTCCTCCGGCCGCTATAATTCACCCCTCCACTTT. This translates into CASSESSGRYNSPLHF.

The V and J genes are TRBV18 and TRBJ1-2; 7 bases fit TRBD1. The CDR3 is made up of 13 amino acids. The V gene's germline CDR1 is KGHSH and CDR2 LQKENI. V gave up 3 bases and J gave up 7 bases; unmatched junction bases: 5. CDR3 region: CASSPLGTVGYTF. Here the CDR3 DNA reads TGTGCCAGCTCACCCCTGGGGACAGTTGGCTACACCTTC.

The chain recombines TRBV30 with TRBJ2-5, with 10 nucleotides matching TRBD2. This CDR3 has 15 amino acids. Trimming cost V 3 bases and J 3 bases; bases outside gene matches: 7. CDR1 is GTSNPN and CDR2 is SVGIG in the germline V gene (reference sequence). CDR3 in DNA: TGTGCCTGGAGGCGAGGACTAGCGGCTAAAGAGACCCAGTACTTC. It specifies CAWRRGLAAKETQYF.

The chain is built from TRBV6-1 and TRBJ1-5, with 7 bases matching TRBD1. The CDR3 spans 15 residues. Germline CDR1 MNHNS, CDR2 SASEGT. V was pared by 8 bases and J by 0 bases, with 7 bases of the junction left unmatched. CDR3 loop: CASSHRGNSNQPQHF. The DNA of the CDR3 is TGTGCCAGCTCTCACAGGGGTAATAGCAATCAGCCCCAGCATTTT.

This sequence joins TRBV28 and TRBJ1-1, with D hard to call. The CDR3 runs 14 residues. The germline V and J ends were trimmed by 7 bases and 0 bases, with 12 bases remaining between them. CDR1 and CDR2 from the germline V gene are MDHEN and SYDVKM. The CDR3: CASTDLEMNTEAFF. The CDR3 nucleotides are TGTGCCAGCACTGACTTAGAAATGAACACTGAAGCTTTCTTT.

This clone was counted between two and nine times. V is TRBV10-3 and J is TRBJ2-2; D remains ambiguous. Germline V gene lookup returns CDR1 ENHRY and CDR2 SYGVKD. There are 12 residues in the CDR3. Trimming took 4 bases from V and 4 from J, leaving 4 bases between them. CDR3 protein: CAISAATGELFF. The CDR3 coding sequence is TGTGCCATCAGTGCTGCCACCGGGGAGCTGTTTTTT.

The rearrangement joins TRBV9 to TRBJ2-3; no reliable D call. CDR1 and CDR2 from the germline V gene are SGDLS and YYNGEE. V shed 4 bases and J shed 2 bases, with 8 bases lying between them. CDR3 length equals 13 residues. The CDR3 loop is CASSTTATDTQYF. The CDR3 nucleotides read TGTGCCAGCAGCACCACAGCCACAGATACGCAGTATTTT. Supplemented by reference TRBV9 and TRBJ2-3, the full variable domain reads DSGVTQTPKHLITATGQRVTLRCSPRSGDLSVYWYQQSLDQGLQFLIQYYNGEERAKGNILERFSAQQFPDLHSELNLSSLELGDSALYFCASSTTATDTQYFGPGTRLTVL.

In this sample, this clone turned up once. The chain links TRBV7-2 to TRBJ1-5; the D gene is possibly TRBD1 (6 bases). Trimming cost V 5 bases and J 5 bases, with 13 bases left between them. This CDR3 has 14 residues. CDR1 is SGHTA and CDR2 is FQGNSA in the germline V gene. The CDR3 spells CASSRSDRYQPQHF. The DNA of the CDR3 is TGTGCCAGCAGCCGGTCTGACAGGTATCAGCCCCAGCATTTT.

The chain carries TRBV2 and TRBJ1-1, with 8 bases identical to TRBD1. The trim removed 5 bases at V and 1 base at J, leaving 6 bases unmatched. This CDR3 spans 15 amino acids. Germline CDR1 is SNHLY and CDR2 is FYNNEI. DNA of the CDR3: TGTGCCAGCAGTATCCGACAGGGGCGGAACACTGAAGCTTTCTTT. It codes for CASSIRQGRNTEAFF.

The chain is built from TRBV13 and TRBJ2-7; D might be TRBD1 (5 bases). This CDR3 comprises 14 residues. Per the germline V gene, CDR1 is PRHDT and CDR2 is FYEKMQ (reference sequence). V lost 0 bases and J lost 2, with 8 bases in between. CDR3 coding DNA: TGTGCCAGCAGCTTAGGGGGGCAGGCCTACGAGCAGTACTTC. Residues: CASSLGGQAYEQYF.

In DNA form, the CDR3 reads TGTGCCAGCAGCTGGGACAGGGCTAATGAGCAGTACTTC. As protein: CASSWDRANEQYF. The rearrangement uses TRBV7-8 and TRBJ2-7; 9 nucleotides align to TRBD1. Germline V CDR1 and CDR2: SGHVS, FQNEAQ. The V segment lost 4 bases and the J segment 7 bases; nucleotides outside the gene matches: 5. The CDR3 covers 13 residues.

V and J are TRBV19 and TRBJ1-3; D remains ambiguous. The CDR3 sequence is 13 residues long. V lost 3 bases and J lost 4, with 7 bases in between. Germline lookup yields CDR1 LNHDA and CDR2 SQIVND (reference sequence). CDR3 protein: CASSMDGGNTIYF. Here the CDR3 DNA reads TGTGCCAGTAGTATGGATGGAGGAAACACCATATATTTT.

The CDR3 region has the DNA TGTGCCAGCAGCTTCGGGACTCCCTATGGCTACACCTTC. Its translation is CASSFGTPYGYTF. The chain recombines TRBV11-2 with TRBJ1-2, with a tentative D call TRBD1 (5 bases). This CDR3 region has 13 residues. CDR1 and CDR2 from the germline V gene are SGHAT and FQNNGV. The V and J ends lost 3 bases and 4 bases respectively, with 9 bases between them.

V usage is TRBV9 and J usage is TRBJ2-2, with 8 bases that match TRBD2. The V gene end was trimmed by 0 bases and the J gene end by 1 base; junction bases not matched to a gene: 2. Germline CDR1 and CDR2: SGDLS and YYNGEE. This CDR3 is built from 16 residues. The CDR3 DNA reads TGTGCCAGCAGCGTAGTTGCGGGAGGGAACACCGGGGAGCTGTTTTTT. Amino acids: CASSVVAGGNTGELFF.

The rearrangement joins TRBV5-4 to TRBJ1-2, with D hard to call. This CDR3 is built from 14 residues. Trimming removed 0 bases from V and 4 bases from J, with 10 bases in between. Germline V CDR1 and CDR2: SGHNT, YYREEE (reference sequence). CDR3 DNA sequence: TGTGCCAGCAGCTTGGGGGAAGGCGGCTATGGCTACACCTTC. It specifies CASSLGEGGYGYTF. The full variable domain, in which reference TRBV5-4 and TRBJ1-2 provide the parts outside the CDR3, is ETGVTQSPTHLIKTRGQQVTLRCSSQSGHNTVSWYQQALGQGPQFIFQYYREEENGRGNFPPRFSGLQFPNYSSELNVNALELDDSALYLCASSLGEGGYGYTFGSGTRLTVV.

The chain is built from TRBV9 and TRBJ2-7; 9 nucleotides match TRBD1. J was trimmed by 5 bases and V by 0 bases; bases with no gene match: 12. This CDR3 spans 17 amino acids. The V gene's germline CDR1 is SGDLS and CDR2 YYNGEE. In DNA, the CDR3 is TGTGCCAGCAGCGTAGGAATTCCTAACAGGGGGCCGGACGAGCAGTACTTC. Translation: CASSVGIPNRGPDEQYF. Variable domain in full (rest from reference TRBV9 and TRBJ2-7): DSGVTQTPKHLITATGQRVTLRCSPRSGDLSVYWYQQSLDQGLQFLIQYYNGEERAKGNILERFSAQQFPDLHSELNLSSLELGDSALYFCASSVGIPNRGPDEQYFGPGTRLTVT.

As regards this clone: This specimen includes other DNA sequences encoding the same CDR3. This chain uses TRBV9 with TRBJ2-3; 14 bases align to TRBD2. Trimming removed 0 bases from V and 0 bases from J; junction bases left unmatched: 3. In germline, CDR1 is SGDLS, CDR2 YYNGEE. The CDR3 has 18 residues. CDR3 coding DNA: TGTGCCAGCAGCGTAGGACTAGCGGGGGGGCATAGCACAGATACGCAGTATTTT. It yields the protein CASSVGLAGGHSTDTQYF.

The chain joins TRBV2 to TRBJ2-7; 9 positions agree with TRBD1. The length of the CDR3 is 14 residues. Per germline, CDR1 SNHLY and CDR2 FYNNEI. V gave up 5 bases and J gave up 3 bases; unmatched junction bases: 5. The CDR3 coding sequence is TGTGCCAGCAGTAAGGACAGGGGAGGCTACGAGCAGTACTTC. Translation: CASSKDRGGYEQYF. The whole variable domain, remainder taken from reference TRBV2 and TRBJ2-7, is EPEVTQTPSHQVTQMGQEVILRCVPISNHLYFYWYRQILGQKVEFLVSFYNNEISEKSEIFDDQFSVERPDGSNFTLKIRSTKLEDSAMYFCASSKDRGGYEQYFGPGTRLTVT.

The chain uses TRBV5-5 and TRBJ2-1; no firm D call. The germline gives CDR1 SGHKS, CDR2 YYEKEE (reference sequence). Trimming removed 7 bases at V and 4 bases at J, with 15 bases between. The CDR3 loop spans 14 amino acids. CDR3: CASFSAIPYNEQFF. CDR3 sequence (DNA): TGTGCCAGCTTTTCGGCAATCCCGTACAATGAGCAGTTCTTC.

V gene TRBV5-1 combines with J gene TRBJ1-3; no firm D call. V lost 0 bases, J lost 1 base, and 5 bases lay in between. The CDR3 consists of 14 residues. Germline lookup yields CDR1 SGHRS and CDR2 YFSETQ. The CDR3 loop reads CASSLEGSGNTIYF. CDR3 nucleotides: TGCGCCAGCAGCTTGGAAGGGTCTGGAAACACCATATATTTT.

The chain carries TRBV10-1 and TRBJ1-1; D remains unclear. The ends were cut back, 2 bases at V and 8 bases at J, with 9 bases in the middle. CDR1 WNHNN and CDR2 SYGVQD come from the germline V gene (reference sequence). CDR3 size: 12 residues. In nucleotides, the CDR3 is TGCGCCAGCAGTGAGGAGGGTTCCGAAGCTTTCTTT. This encodes CASSEEGSEAFF.

The V gene is TRBV7-7, the J gene TRBJ2-5; TRBD2 is a possible D gene (6 bases). With 5 bases removed from V and 2 bases from J, the gap between germline ends came to 12 bases. The V gene's germline CDR1 is SSHAT and CDR2 FNYEAQ (reference sequence). This CDR3 spans 14 amino acids. CDR3 coding DNA: TGTGCCAGCAGCGCCCCCGGGAGACAAGAGACCCAGTACTTC. This sequence encodes CASSAPGRQETQYF.

The rearrangement joins TRBV5-5 to TRBJ1-2; D is unclear. This CDR3 is 12 amino acids long. Trimming removed 2 bases from V and 8 bases from J, with 10 bases in between. Germline loops: CDR1 SGHKS, CDR2 YYEKEE (reference sequence). The CDR3 reads CASSLGLLGYTF. The CDR3 region has the DNA TGTGCCAGCAGCTTAGGGCTCCTGGGCTACACCTTC.

The chain uses TRBV19 and TRBJ2-2; 8 bases are a match to TRBD1. The germline V gene encodes CDR1 LNHDA and CDR2 SQIVND (reference sequence). The CDR3 has 16 amino acids. After removal of 5 bases from V and 4 bases from J, the junction contained 9 bases not matched to a gene. The CDR3 loop reads CASSSRGQRVTGELFF. The CDR3 coding sequence is TGTGCCAGTAGTTCCAGGGGGCAGAGGGTCACCGGGGAGCTGTTTTTT.

The genes are TRBV6-5 and TRBJ1-1, with 8 nucleotides matching TRBD1. This CDR3 is built from 13 residues. Looked up from germline, CDR1 is MNHEY and CDR2 is SVGAGI. J gave up 5 bases and V 7 bases, and 6 bases lay outside the gene matches. CDR3 region: CASTRTGRTEAFF. The CDR3 DNA follows: TGTGCCAGCACCCGGACAGGGAGGACTGAAGCTTTCTTT.

This chain joins TRBV27 and TRBJ2-4; no reliable D call. Germline CDR1 MNHEY, CDR2 SMNVEV (reference sequence). V lost 3 bases and J lost 2, with 11 bases in between. The CDR3 loop spans 15 amino acids. CDR3 sequence (DNA): TGTGCCAGCAGTTTTTCCGGGTTCACCAAAAACATTCAGTACTTC. Translating gives CASSFSGFTKNIQYF.

V is TRBV14 and J is TRBJ1-3, with no clear D. Germline assignment: CDR1 SGHDN and CDR2 FVKESK. Trimming took 1 base from V and 4 from J, leaving 17 bases between them. This CDR3 spans 17 amino acids. As DNA, the CDR3 is TGTGCCAGCAGCCAAGCTCGCGGGCCTTGGTACGGAAACACCATATATTTT. Its translation: CASSQARGPWYGNTIYF. Combining the CDR3 with reference TRBV14 and TRBJ1-3 gives the whole variable domain EAGVTQFPSHSVIEKGQTVTLRCDPISGHDNLYWYRRVMGKEIKFLLHFVKESKQDESGMPNNRFLAERTGGTYSTLKVQPAELEDSGVYFCASSQARGPWYGNTIYFGEGSWLTVV.

This sequence joins TRBV11-2 and TRBJ2-5; TRBD1 agrees at 10 bases. The CDR3 runs to 15 residues. Trimming at V came to 5 bases and at J to 4 bases, leaving 7 bases not matched to a gene. Germline CDR1 and CDR2: SGHAT and FQNNGV. This chain's CDR3 is CASSPGQGGIETQYF. The CDR3 coding sequence is TGTGCCAGCAGCCCCGGACAGGGGGGTATAGAGACCCAGTACTTC.

J is TRBJ2-3 and V is TRBV7-2; D not certain. V was clipped by 0 bases and J by 4 bases, with 8 bases between them. This CDR3 has 14 residues. Germline-derived CDR1 and CDR2 are SGHTA and FQGNSA. In DNA, the CDR3 is TGTGCCAGCAGCTTAGCTCTCCCGGCAGATACGCAGTATTTT. Residues: CASSLALPADTQYF.

CDR3: CASSSQENYGYTF. CDR3 in DNA: TGTGCCAGCAGCTCCCAGGAGAACTATGGCTACACCTTC. V usage is TRBV7-9 and J usage is TRBJ1-2; no definite D call. From germline, CDR1 is SEHNR and CDR2 FQNEAQ (reference sequence). CDR3 length: 13 amino acids. The ends were cut back, 4 bases at V and 2 bases at J, with 8 bases in the middle.

This clone appeared a single time. The chain combines TRBV7-2 with TRBJ1-2; D might be TRBD1 (6 bases). The V end was cut by 3 bases, the J end by 3 bases, with 11 bases between. The CDR3 runs to 14 residues. Germline loops: CDR1 SGHTA, CDR2 FQGNSA. This CDR3 is CASSFLQGDYGYTF. The CDR3 bases are TGTGCCAGCAGCTTCTTACAGGGAGACTATGGCTACACCTTC.

V usage is TRBV6-6 and J usage is TRBJ2-5; perhaps TRBD1 as D (6 bases). V dropped 5 bases and J dropped 1 base, with 11 bases sitting between them. Germline CDR1 and CDR2: MNHNY and SVGAGI (reference sequence). This CDR3 spans 14 amino acids. Written as DNA, the CDR3 is TGTGCCAGCAGTCGAGGGGACATCCAAGAGACCCAGTACTTC. Its protein product is CASSRGDIQETQYF.